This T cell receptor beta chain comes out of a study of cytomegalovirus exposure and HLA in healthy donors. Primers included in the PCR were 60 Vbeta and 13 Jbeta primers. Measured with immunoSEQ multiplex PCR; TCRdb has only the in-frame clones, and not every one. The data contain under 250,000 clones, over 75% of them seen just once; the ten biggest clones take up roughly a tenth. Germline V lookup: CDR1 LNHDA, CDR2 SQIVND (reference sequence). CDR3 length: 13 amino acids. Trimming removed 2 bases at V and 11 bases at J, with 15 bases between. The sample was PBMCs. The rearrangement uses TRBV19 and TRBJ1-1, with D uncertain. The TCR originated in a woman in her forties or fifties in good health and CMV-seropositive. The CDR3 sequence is CASSITEPDFAFF. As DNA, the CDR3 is TGTGCCAGTAGTATAACAGAGCCTGATTTCGCTTTCTTT. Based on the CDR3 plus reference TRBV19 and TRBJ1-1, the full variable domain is DGGITQSPKYLFRKEGQNVTLSCEQNLNHDAMYWYRQDPGQGLRLIYYSQIVNDFQKGDIAEGYSVSREKKESFPLTVTSAQKNPTAFYLCASSITEPDFAFFGQGTRLTVV.